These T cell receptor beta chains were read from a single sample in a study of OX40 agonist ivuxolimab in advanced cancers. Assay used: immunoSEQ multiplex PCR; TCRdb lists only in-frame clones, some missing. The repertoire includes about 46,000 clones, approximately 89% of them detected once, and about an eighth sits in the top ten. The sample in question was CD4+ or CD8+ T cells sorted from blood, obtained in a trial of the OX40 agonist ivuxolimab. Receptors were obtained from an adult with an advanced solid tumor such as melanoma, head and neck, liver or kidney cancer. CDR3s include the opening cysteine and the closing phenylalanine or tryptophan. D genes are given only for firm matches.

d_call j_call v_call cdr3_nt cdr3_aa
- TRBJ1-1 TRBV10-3 TGTGCCATCACCCGAACAGGGATGAACACTGAAGCTTTCTTT CAITRTGMNTEAFF
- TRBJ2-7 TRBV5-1 TGCGCCAGCAGCGGAGGACACAGTTTCTACGAGCAGTACTTC CASSGGHSFYEQYF
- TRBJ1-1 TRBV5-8 TGTGCCAGCTCCGGCGGCTTGAACACTGAAGCTTTCTTT CASSGGLNTEAFF
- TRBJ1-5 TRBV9 TGTGCCAGCAGCGTAGATGGGGGAATAGCTCAGCCCCAGCATTTT CASSVDGGIAQPQHF
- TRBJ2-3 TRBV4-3 TGCGCCAGCAGCCAAGAAGTGGCGACTAGCACAGATACGCAGTATTTT CASSQEVATSTDTQYF
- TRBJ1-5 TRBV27 TGTGCCAGCAGCCCCTCGGGGCGGATCAATCAGCCCCAGCATTTT CASSPSGRINQPQHF
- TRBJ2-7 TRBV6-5 TGTGCCAGCACCTCCCCCCCGGGTGAGCAGTACTTC CASTSPPGEQYF
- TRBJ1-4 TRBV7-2 TGTGCCAGCAGCTTAGCGGGTGGGCCTAATGAAAAACTGTTTTTT CASSLAGGPNEKLFF
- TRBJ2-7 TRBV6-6 TGTGCCAGCAGTTACGGCGCCTCCTACGAGCAGTACTTC CASSYGASYEQYF
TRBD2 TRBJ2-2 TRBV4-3 TGCGCCAGCAGCCAAGGGACTGGGACTAGCGCTTTAGTCGCCGGGGAGCTGTTTTTT CASSQGTGTSALVAGELFF
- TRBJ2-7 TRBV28 TGTGCCAGCAGTTTGTGGGGTCGGGAGCAGTACTTC CASSLWGREQYF
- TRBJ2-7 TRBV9 TGTGCCAGCAGCGTAGGTGGGGACTACGAGCAGTACTTC CASSVGGDYEQYF
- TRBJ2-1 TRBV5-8 TGTGCCAGCAGCCCGTGGGACGAGAGGGAGCAGTTCTTC CASSPWDEREQFF
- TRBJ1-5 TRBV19 TGTGCCAGTAGTATCGGACCAGGAAATCAGCCCCAGCATTTT CASSIGPGNQPQHF
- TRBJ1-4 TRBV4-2 TGTGCCAGCAGTCTACTCGGTGAAAAACTGTTTTTT CASSLLGEKLFF
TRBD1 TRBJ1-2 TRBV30 TGTGCCTGGAGTTTTACAGGGGGCTGGGATGGCTACACCTTC CAWSFTGGWDGYTF
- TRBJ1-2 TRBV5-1 TGCGCCAGCAGCTCGAACGACAAGGTATATGGCTACACCTTC CASSSNDKVYGYTF
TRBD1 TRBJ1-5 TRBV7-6 TGTGCCAGCAGACACAGACCGCCGGGACAGGGGTTTTATGGCAATCAGCCCCAGCATTTT CASRHRPPGQGFYGNQPQHF
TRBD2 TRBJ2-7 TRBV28 TGTGCCAGCAGCCGAAGCCCGACTAGCCGGGGCGAGCAGTACTTC CASSRSPTSRGEQYF
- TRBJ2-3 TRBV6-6 TGTGCCAGCAGCGCCCGAAGCACAGATACGCAGTATTTT CASSARSTDTQYF
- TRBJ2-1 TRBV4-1 TGCGCCAGCCGACTAGGGGGGGGTTCCTACAATGAGCAGTTCTTC CASRLGGGSYNEQFF
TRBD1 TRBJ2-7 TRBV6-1 TGTGCCAGCAGCACAGGGGGCGGCGTCTACGAGCAGTACTTC CASSTGGGVYEQYF